Listed below are T cell receptor beta chains from one sample, sequenced in a study of graft-versus-host responses after intestinal transplantation. Profiled with immunoSEQ multiplex PCR; TCRdb holds only in-frame clones, not every one. Among 21,000 or so clones, about 92% were seen once, and the ten largest hold over 40%. The input for sequencing was PBMCs, taken around 270 days after intestinal transplant. All receptors derive from a human patient who received an intestinal transplant, so some T cells may come from the graft donor. The CDR3 runs from the conserved cysteine through the conserved F or W.

v_call cdr3_aa
TRBV5-6 CASSLQLAGGEQYF
TRBV6-1 CASRPAVGAFF
TRBV5-1 CASSLAGTTYEQYF
TRBV4-1 CASGGTTQETQYF
TRBV6-6 CASSYSRSGQNNEQFF
TRBV6-1 CASSEVVGAAGNQPQHF
TRBV27 CASSFRSVVGNQPQHF
TRBV2 CASTPLAPGEQFF
TRBV9 CASSPRLAGDKYF
TRBV9 CASSVENLLAKNIQYF
TRBV30 CAWIGTDRNYGYTF
TRBV5-1 CASSLDRDRVNTGELFF
TRBV6-5 CASSYSGQNYGYTF
TRBV28 CASSLNRNTEAFF
TRBV28 CASSPPPNRVGENIQYF
TRBV7-9 CASSASRGLNTEAFF
TRBV25-1 CASSGISDEQYF
TRBV5-4 CASSLDGNTLYEQYF
TRBV7-2 CASSLLGGGDTQYF
TRBV25-1 CASITSSTDTQYF
TRBV14 CASSYSGTGSTGELFF
TRBV5-8 CASSLGTDGYNEQFF
TRBV27 CASSLFGGTFWTPSNTDTQYF
TRBV6-5 CASSQLAGESYEQYF
TRBV7-7 CASSQARGSEQYF
TRBV19 CASSKRERYEQYF
TRBV9 CASSYKPNGDTEAFF
TRBV19 CASRDTGQGGENTEAFF
TRBV10-2 CASSADRAPDGYGYTF
TRBV9 CASSDSLRGSPQETQYF
TRBV2 CASSEDAAAGGETQYF
TRBV28 CASSSQQGTDTQYF
TRBV25-1 CASSETGSNQPQHF
TRBV6-5 CASSYGSGYYNEQFF
TRBV29-1 CSVELVGGSFHEQYF
TRBV7-8 CASSSHRAANYDGYTF
TRBV9 CASSANFGQGKIYGYTF
TRBV5-4 CASSKANYEQYF
TRBV27 CASYPTSSVTHEQYF
TRBV6-5 CASSYGTGFPGNEQFF
TRBV27 CASSFRDSRETQYF
TRBV5-5 CASSLVGVGTAGNEQFF
TRBV10-1 CASSSSRGTGIETQYF
TRBV2 CASTRAGGGTDTQYF
TRBV6-6 CATLGGDTEAFF
TRBV19 CASSDRAPNTGELFF
TRBV5-5 CASSLRDSTTYEQYF
TRBV6-5 CASSYATGAEQYF
TRBV20-1 CSASAEKLFF
TRBV5-1 CASSLRGGETQYF
TRBV19 CASSIPPITTGGDTEAFF
TRBV27 CASRSRDYNEQFF
TRBV7-6 CASSLEPNWAPDTQYF
TRBV7-9 CASSRGDRKETQYF